Listed below are T cell receptor beta chains from one sample, sequenced in a study of identical twins. MiXCR, run by TCRdb on the 5' RACE reads, gives a single entry per CDR3 protein. The sample includes about 690,000 distinct CDR3 sequences, 21% of them seen just once. The same specimen was also included in a second study, on T cells expressing NK-cell markers.

Sequencing input: PBMCs. The receptor set was obtained from a woman younger than 35 in good health. Each CDR3 is given with its conserved first and last residue. D genes are given only for firm matches. For some rows the clone size is stated as once, few or many, or as a class when expanded; others skip it.

cdr3_nt: TGCGCCAGCAGACTCAGCGGGGGGTACTACGAGCAGTACTTC
cdr3_aa: CASRLSGGYYEQYF
v_call: TRBV5-1
j_call: TRBJ2-7
clone_size: few
d_call: TRBD2

cdr3_nt: TGCAGCGTGACGGGACTAGCGGGGGTCAATGAGCAGTTCTTC
cdr3_aa: CSVTGLAGVNEQFF
v_call: TRBV29-1
j_call: TRBJ2-1
clone_size: few
d_call: TRBD2

cdr3_nt: TGTGCCAGCAAAGGACTAGCGGGAGATCAAACATACAATGAGCAGTTCTTC
cdr3_aa: CASKGLAGDQTYNEQFF
v_call: TRBV11-2
j_call: TRBJ2-1
clone_size: few
d_call: TRBD2

cdr3_nt: TGCAGTGCTCCGCGGGGGCTCTTACCCGAGCAGTACTTC
cdr3_aa: CSAPRGLLPEQYF
v_call: TRBV20-1
j_call: TRBJ2-7
clone_size: NA
d_call: NA

cdr3_nt: TGCAGTGCTGGCAGCCCGGGACAGGGAGGGGAAAAACTGTTTTTT
cdr3_aa: CSAGSPGQGGEKLFF
v_call: TRBV20-1
j_call: TRBJ1-4
clone_size: NA
d_call: TRBD1

cdr3_nt: TGTGCCACCAGTGACAGCGGGGCCGCCTATGGCTACACCTTC
cdr3_aa: CATSDSGAAYGYTF
v_call: TRBV24-1
j_call: TRBJ1-2
clone_size: NA
d_call: NA

cdr3_nt: TGTGCCAGTCGGGACAGATCTACTTACGAGCAGTACTTC
cdr3_aa: CASRDRSTYEQYF
v_call: TRBV6-1
j_call: TRBJ2-7
clone_size: NA
d_call: TRBD1

cdr3_nt: TGTGCCAGCAGTTCCGGGACTAGGGCTTTCTTT
cdr3_aa: CASSSGTRAFF
v_call: TRBV12-3/TRBV12-4
j_call: TRBJ1-1
clone_size: few
d_call: NA

cdr3_nt: TGTGCCAGCAGCGCCCCTCCCCTGGGACTAGCGGAAGAGACCCAGTACTTC
cdr3_aa: CASSAPPLGLAEETQYF
v_call: TRBV5-5
j_call: TRBJ2-5
clone_size: NA
d_call: TRBD2

cdr3_nt: TGTGCCATCACCCCAGGGGATTCACCCCTCCACTTT
cdr3_aa: CAITPGDSPLHF
v_call: TRBV10-3
j_call: TRBJ1-6
clone_size: few
d_call: NA

cdr3_nt: TGTGCCAGCTCTCCCGGTTGGGAGGCCTTGGATCTCTGGTACTTC
cdr3_aa: CASSPGWEALDLWYF
v_call: TRBV7-9
j_call: TRBJ2-4
clone_size: many
d_call: NA

cdr3_nt: TGTGCCAGCAGCTTATACGGCAATCAGCCCCAGCATTTT
cdr3_aa: CASSLYGNQPQHF
v_call: TRBV14
j_call: TRBJ1-5
clone_size: many
d_call: NA

cdr3_nt: TGCAGTGCTATCGACGGAAGTGCTGCCACCGGGGAGCTGTTTTTT
cdr3_aa: CSAIDGSAATGELFF
v_call: TRBV20-1
j_call: TRBJ2-2
clone_size: few
d_call: NA

cdr3_nt: TGCGCCAGCAGCCAAGATTTAGGGGGTGGGACCGGGGAGCTGTTTTTT
cdr3_aa: CASSQDLGGGTGELFF
v_call: TRBV4-3
j_call: TRBJ2-2
clone_size: NA
d_call: NA

cdr3_nt: TGCAGTGCCGAGACAGGGCATAGGACAGATACGCAGTATTTT
cdr3_aa: CSAETGHRTDTQYF
v_call: TRBV20-1
j_call: TRBJ2-3
clone_size: few
d_call: TRBD1

cdr3_nt: TGTGCCAGCTCACCCAGACAGAGAAACACTGAAGCTTTCTTT
cdr3_aa: CASSPRQRNTEAFF
v_call: TRBV18
j_call: TRBJ1-1
clone_size: NA
d_call: NA

cdr3_nt: TGTGCCAGCAGCCCTAGATACAATGAGCAGTTCTTC
cdr3_aa: CASSPRYNEQFF
v_call: TRBV7-6
j_call: TRBJ2-1
clone_size: many
d_call: NA

cdr3_nt: TGTGCCAGCAGCGAGGGGCCAGCCGGGCGGAGGACTGAAGCTTTCTTT
cdr3_aa: CASSEGPAGRRTEAFF
v_call: TRBV7-3
j_call: TRBJ1-1
clone_size: NA
d_call: NA

cdr3_nt: TGCGCCAGCAGCTTGGAGTGGGGGCCCACTTCACCCCTCCACTTT
cdr3_aa: CASSLEWGPTSPLHF
v_call: TRBV5-1
j_call: TRBJ1-6
clone_size: NA
d_call: NA

cdr3_nt: TGCAGCGTTACTGGGACTAGCGGGATCAATGAGCAGTTCTTC
cdr3_aa: CSVTGTSGINEQFF
v_call: TRBV29-1
j_call: TRBJ2-1
clone_size: few
d_call: TRBD2

cdr3_nt: TGTGCCAGCACCTATAGCAATCAGCCCCAGCATTTT
cdr3_aa: CASTYSNQPQHF
v_call: TRBV12-3/TRBV12-4
j_call: TRBJ1-5
clone_size: NA
d_call: NA

cdr3_nt: TGTGCCAGCAGCCATGACCTGGGGGAAGGAGGTCAGCCCCAGCATTTT
cdr3_aa: CASSHDLGEGGQPQHF
v_call: TRBV4-2
j_call: TRBJ1-5
clone_size: many
d_call: NA

cdr3_nt: TGCAGTGCTTGTCTGGCGGGGGACATCACCGGGGAGCTGTTTTTT
cdr3_aa: CSACLAGDITGELFF
v_call: TRBV20-1
j_call: TRBJ2-2
clone_size: many
d_call: NA

cdr3_nt: TGCGCCAGCAGCTGGGGATCGGGGGGCGCAGATACGCAGTATTTT
cdr3_aa: CASSWGSGGADTQYF
v_call: TRBV5-1
j_call: TRBJ2-3
clone_size: NA
d_call: NA

cdr3_nt: TGTGCCAGCAGCGCGAGTCCGGGAAATGAGCAGTTCTTC
cdr3_aa: CASSASPGNEQFF
v_call: TRBV11-2
j_call: TRBJ2-1
clone_size: NA
d_call: NA

cdr3_nt: TGTGCCATCAGGCTACAGGGTATGACATCCGATACGCAGTATTTT
cdr3_aa: CAIRLQGMTSDTQYF
v_call: TRBV10-3
j_call: TRBJ2-3
clone_size: many
d_call: NA

cdr3_nt: TGCGCCAGCAGCTTGGCGGCAGGGGGCGATACGCAGTATTTT
cdr3_aa: CASSLAAGGDTQYF
v_call: TRBV5-1
j_call: TRBJ2-3
clone_size: few
d_call: TRBD1

cdr3_nt: TGTGCCATCAGTGAGTCTCCGGGACAGGGGAGTTGGGAGACCCAGTACTTC
cdr3_aa: CAISESPGQGSWETQYF
v_call: TRBV10-3
j_call: TRBJ2-5
clone_size: many
d_call: TRBD1

cdr3_nt: TGTGCCAGCGCAACAGGGGGTCGGATGGCCGGGGAGCTGGTTTTT
cdr3_aa: CASATGGRMAGELVF
v_call: TRBV2
j_call: TRBJ2-2
clone_size: NA
d_call: TRBD1

cdr3_nt: TGCAGTGCTAGAAAGGACGAAGAGACCCAGTACTTC
cdr3_aa: CSARKDEETQYF
v_call: TRBV20-1
j_call: TRBJ2-5
clone_size: many
d_call: NA

cdr3_nt: TGTGCCAGCGCTAGAGGGACTAGCCGGTCGGAGACCCAGTACTTC
cdr3_aa: CASARGTSRSETQYF
v_call: TRBV7-7
j_call: TRBJ2-5
clone_size: NA
d_call: TRBD2

cdr3_nt: TGTGCCAGCAGCACCTACAGGGGAGGAAACATTCAGTACTTC
cdr3_aa: CASSTYRGGNIQYF
v_call: TRBV5-4
j_call: TRBJ2-4
clone_size: NA
d_call: NA

cdr3_nt: TGTGCCAGCAGACCACCGGGACAGGATGGCTACACCTTC
cdr3_aa: CASRPPGQDGYTF
v_call: TRBV6-1
j_call: TRBJ1-2
clone_size: few
d_call: TRBD1

cdr3_nt: TGTGCCAGCAGCCATATGGACAGGGACCACGAGCAGTACTTC
cdr3_aa: CASSHMDRDHEQYF
v_call: TRBV5-4
j_call: TRBJ2-7
clone_size: few
d_call: TRBD1

cdr3_nt: TGTGCCAGCAGTATCGACCAAGGGGGGGCCCAGTACTTC
cdr3_aa: CASSIDQGGAQYF
v_call: TRBV12-3/TRBV12-4
j_call: TRBJ2-5
clone_size: few
d_call: NA

cdr3_nt: TGTGCCAGCAGCGTATCACAAAGACAGGGAATATACGACGAGCAGTACTTC
cdr3_aa: CASSVSQRQGIYDEQYF
v_call: TRBV9
j_call: TRBJ2-7
clone_size: NA
d_call: TRBD1

cdr3_nt: TGCAGTGCTAAGGGGTCGGGGCCCACAGATACGCAGTATTTT
cdr3_aa: CSAKGSGPTDTQYF
v_call: TRBV20-1
j_call: TRBJ2-3
clone_size: NA
d_call: NA

cdr3_nt: TGCAGTGGAGGGGGACACAATGAGCAGTTCTTC
cdr3_aa: CSGGGHNEQFF
v_call: TRBV20-1
j_call: TRBJ2-1
clone_size: NA
d_call: NA

cdr3_nt: TGTGCCGGAGGTGTACGGGGGGAGCAGTACTTC
cdr3_aa: CAGGVRGEQYF
v_call: TRBV6-6
j_call: TRBJ2-7
clone_size: few
d_call: NA

cdr3_nt: TGTGCCACCTCCTGGGACATCAGTTACGAGCAGTACTTC
cdr3_aa: CATSWDISYEQYF
v_call: TRBV5-4
j_call: TRBJ2-7
clone_size: NA
d_call: NA

cdr3_nt: TGCGCCAGCTTTTTAGCGGGCCGTTACAATGAGCAGTTCTTC
cdr3_aa: CASFLAGRYNEQFF
v_call: TRBV5-1
j_call: TRBJ2-1
clone_size: NA
d_call: TRBD2

cdr3_nt: TGTGCCAGCAGCGCCCCCGTCGATACAGATACGCAGTATTTT
cdr3_aa: CASSAPVDTDTQYF
v_call: TRBV9
j_call: TRBJ2-3
clone_size: few
d_call: NA

cdr3_nt: TGTGCCAGCAGCTTAGCGGGAGTGGCCATATCCCGCACAGATACGCAGTATTTT
cdr3_aa: CASSLAGVAISRTDTQYF
v_call: TRBV12-3/TRBV12-4
j_call: TRBJ2-3
clone_size: once
d_call: TRBD2

cdr3_nt: TGTGCCAGCAGTTTAAATCGGGGCGGGAGTAGGTACGAGCAGTACTTC
cdr3_aa: CASSLNRGGSRYEQYF
v_call: TRBV12-3/TRBV12-4
j_call: TRBJ2-7
clone_size: NA
d_call: TRBD2

cdr3_nt: TGTGCCAGCAGGGACCTGACTAGCGGGAGGACCCCAGCCTACGAGCAGTACTTC
cdr3_aa: CASRDLTSGRTPAYEQYF
v_call: TRBV6-1
j_call: TRBJ2-7
clone_size: NA
d_call: TRBD2

cdr3_nt: TGTGCCAGCAGCTCCAGCTGGGGGCCAGATACGCAGTATTTT
cdr3_aa: CASSSSWGPDTQYF
v_call: TRBV9
j_call: TRBJ2-3
clone_size: NA
d_call: NA

cdr3_nt: TGCGCCAGCAGCATACCCGGGACAGATACTGAGCAGTACTTC
cdr3_aa: CASSIPGTDTEQYF
v_call: TRBV5-1
j_call: TRBJ2-7
clone_size: NA
d_call: TRBD1

cdr3_nt: TGTGCCAGCTCACCACCAGACGGGGGGCCCCAAAATGAGCAGTTCTTC
cdr3_aa: CASSPPDGGPQNEQFF
v_call: TRBV18
j_call: TRBJ2-1
clone_size: NA
d_call: NA

cdr3_nt: TGCGCCAGCAGCCGAGCGGGAGAGGGGTCCGGTGAGCAGTTCTTC
cdr3_aa: CASSRAGEGSGEQFF
v_call: TRBV4-3
j_call: TRBJ2-1
clone_size: NA
d_call: TRBD2

cdr3_nt: TGTGCCAGCAGTCAGGATACCGGGACAGTCCCCACAGATACGCAGTATTTT
cdr3_aa: CASSQDTGTVPTDTQYF
v_call: TRBV12-3/TRBV12-4
j_call: TRBJ2-3
clone_size: few
d_call: TRBD1

cdr3_nt: TGTGCCAGCAGCCTAGGGACAGGGGGGCTTCAAGAGCAGTACTTC
cdr3_aa: CASSLGTGGLQEQYF
v_call: TRBV11-2
j_call: TRBJ2-7
clone_size: NA
d_call: TRBD1

cdr3_nt: TGTGCCAGCAGCGTTTTAATGGTTGTGGGCAATGAGCAGTTCTTC
cdr3_aa: CASSVLMVVGNEQFF
v_call: TRBV5-5
j_call: TRBJ2-1
clone_size: NA
d_call: NA

cdr3_nt: TGTGCCAGCACCGAAAGCAGGGCTACCGGGGAGCTGTTTTTT
cdr3_aa: CASTESRATGELFF
v_call: TRBV2
j_call: TRBJ2-2
clone_size: NA
d_call: NA

cdr3_nt: TGTGCCAGTAGGGACCTCTACGAGCAGTACTTC
cdr3_aa: CASRDLYEQYF
v_call: TRBV6-6
j_call: TRBJ2-7
clone_size: NA
d_call: NA

cdr3_nt: TGTGCCAGCAGCGTAGTCGGAGGGGGCCTGAACGAGCAGTACTTC
cdr3_aa: CASSVVGGGLNEQYF
v_call: TRBV9
j_call: TRBJ2-7
clone_size: NA
d_call: NA

cdr3_nt: TGCAGTGCTGCGGGGAACAATGAGCAGTTCTTC
cdr3_aa: CSAAGNNEQFF
v_call: TRBV20-1
j_call: TRBJ2-1
clone_size: NA
d_call: NA

cdr3_nt: TGCAGTGCTAGAGACTACTTGGACGAGCAGTACTTC
cdr3_aa: CSARDYLDEQYF
v_call: TRBV20-1
j_call: TRBJ2-7
clone_size: NA
d_call: NA